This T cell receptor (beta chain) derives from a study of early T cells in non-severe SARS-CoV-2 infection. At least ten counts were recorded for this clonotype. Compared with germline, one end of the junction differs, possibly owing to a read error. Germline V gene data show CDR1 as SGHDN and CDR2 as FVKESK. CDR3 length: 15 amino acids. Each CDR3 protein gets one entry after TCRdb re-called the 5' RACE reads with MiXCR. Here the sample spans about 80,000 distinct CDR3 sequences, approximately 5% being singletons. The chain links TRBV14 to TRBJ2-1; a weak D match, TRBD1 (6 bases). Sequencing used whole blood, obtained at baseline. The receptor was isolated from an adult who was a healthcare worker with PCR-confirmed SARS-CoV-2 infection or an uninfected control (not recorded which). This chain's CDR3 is CASSQDLGAHRALLF. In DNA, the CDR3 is TGTGCCAGCAGCCAAGATCTCGGCGCGCACAGGGCTCTACTCTTC. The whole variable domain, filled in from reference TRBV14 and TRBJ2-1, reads EAGVTQFPSHSVIEKGQTVTLRCDPISGHDNLYWYRRVMGKEIKFLLHFVKESKQDESGMPNNRFLAERTGGTYSTLKVQPAELEDSGVYFCASSQDLGAHRALLFGPGTRLTVL.